This is a list of T cell receptor beta chains from one sample in a study of blood T cell repertoires in COVID-19. Data came from immunoSEQ multiplex PCR; TCRdb stores just in-frame clones and leaves some out. The repertoire consists of some 330,000 clones, with over 75% occurring once and the leading ten covering more than 3%. Sequencing was carried out using peripheral blood. The receptor set was obtained from a woman aged 50 to 60 with active or convalescent COVID-19. The CDR3 runs from the conserved cysteine through the conserved F or W. D genes are given only for firm matches. Only part of the rows carry a size: once, few, many, or a class if the clone is expanded.

>TRBV7-3|.|.|15|TRBJ1-4
TGTGCCAGCAGCCTAACGGGGGCCCCTAATGAAAAACTGTTTTTT
CASSLTGAPNEKLFF
>TRBV5-5|.|.|15|TRBJ1-1
TGTGCCAGCAAACCCCCGAACGGGGTGAACACTGAAGCTTTCTTT
CASKPPNGVNTEAFF
>TRBV4-3|.|.|14|TRBJ2-7
TGCGCCAGCAGCCAAGGCGGAAACTCCTACGAGCAGTACTTC
CASSQGGNSYEQYF
>TRBV3-1/TRBV3-2|.|TRBD2|13|TRBJ2-7
TGTGCCAGCAGCCTCGGACTAGCGGAAGCCTCGTACTTC
CASSLGLAEASYF
>TRBV7-9|.|.|14|TRBJ2-2
TGTGCCAGCAGCTCATGGACAGTTGACGGGGAGCTGTTTTTT
CASSSWTVDGELFF
>TRBV9|.|TRBD2|16|TRBJ2-4
TGTGCCAGCAGCGTAGCTCCGGGAGGGGGCAAAAACATTCAGTACTTC
CASSVAPGGGKNIQYF
>TRBV7-2|.|.|15|TRBJ2-5
TGTGCCAGCAGCTTATCGTCCAGGTTCCAAGAGACCCAGTACTTC
CASSLSSRFQETQYF
>TRBV19|.|TRBD1|13|TRBJ1-1
TGTGCCAGTAGTTACAGGGGGTACACTGAAGCTTTCTTT
CASSYRGYTEAFF
>TRBV9|few|TRBD1|15|TRBJ1-4
TGTGCCAGCAGCGTAGTTGGGACAGGGGTCGAAAAACTGTTTTTT
CASSVVGTGVEKLFF
>TRBV4-3|.|TRBD1|17|TRBJ2-1
TGCGCCAGCAGCCAAGATTTGTCACAGGGGGCGAACAATGAGCAGTTCTTC
CASSQDLSQGANNEQFF
>TRBV5-1|.|.|15|TRBJ2-3
TGCGCCAGCAGCATTGAGCGTCCCGGCACAGATACGCAGTATTTT
CASSIERPGTDTQYF
>TRBV4-2|.|.|11|TRBJ1-1
TGTGCCAGCAGCCGGGGGGATACGGCTTTCTTT
CASSRGDTAFF
>TRBV6-5|.|TRBD1|12|TRBJ1-1
TGTGCCAGCAGTCACCAACAGGGGGCTCTTTTCTTT
CASSHQQGALFF
>TRBV6-2/TRBV6-3|.|TRBD1|15|TRBJ2-7
TGTGCCAGCAGTTACGGGGGGACAGGGTTCCACGAGCAGTACTTC
CASSYGGTGFHEQYF
>TRBV7-2|.|.|14|TRBJ1-5
TGTGCCAGCACCCCAGGTGGGGCTCGGCAGCCCCAGCATTTT
CASTPGGARQPQHF
>TRBV7-9|.|TRBD1|13|TRBJ1-1
TGTGCCAGCAGCTCGAGCACAGGGGGCGAAGCTTTCTTT
CASSSSTGGEAFF
>TRBV10-2|.|.|14|TRBJ2-7
TGCGCCAGCAAATCGGCGGGGGCGGTCTACGAGCAGTACTTC
CASKSAGAVYEQYF
>TRBV4-1|.|TRBD1|14|TRBJ2-7
TGCGCCAGCAGCCTTTTGGACAGGTCCTACGAGCAGTACTTC
CASSLLDRSYEQYF
>TRBV15|.|TRBD1|16|TRBJ1-5
TGTGCCACCAGCAGAGATCCCGGGACAGAGGGTCAGCCCCAGCATTTT
CATSRDPGTEGQPQHF
>TRBV24-1|.|TRBD2|15|TRBJ2-7
TGTGCCACCAGTGATTCGTCCAGCGGGAACTACGAGCAGTACTTC
CATSDSSSGNYEQYF
>TRBV12-5|.|.|11|TRBJ1-2
TGTGCTAGGCAGGGGTGGGGTGGCTACACCTTC
CARQGWGGYTF
>TRBV6-6|.|.|11|TRBJ2-5
TGTGCCAGCAGTCCGGGTGTGGCCCAGTACTTC
CASSPGVAQYF
>TRBV5-4|.|TRBD2|15|TRBJ2-1
TGTGCCAGCAGTAAAGTAGCGGGAGAGGTCAATGAGCAGTTCTTC
CASSKVAGEVNEQFF
>TRBV28|.|TRBD1|16|TRBJ2-2
TGTGCCAGCAGTACACTCGGGACAGTTTCCCCCGGGGAGCTGTTTTTT
CASSTLGTVSPGELFF
>TRBV6-2/TRBV6-3|.|TRBD1|16|TRBJ1-1
TGTGCCAGCAGTTCGGGACAGGGGACATTGTACACTGAAGCTTTCTTT
CASSSGQGTLYTEAFF
>TRBV9|.|.|14|TRBJ1-1
TGTGCCAGCAGCGTAGGTGGGAGGGGTACTGAAGCTTTCTTT
CASSVGGRGTEAFF
>TRBV10-3|.|TRBD1|13|TRBJ1-1
TGTGCCGTCCGGACAGGGATGAACACTGAAGCTTTCTTT
CAVRTGMNTEAFF
>TRBV15|.|TRBD1|17|TRBJ1-4
TGTGCCACCAGCATCCTAACAGGGGGCCTAACTAATGAAAAACTGTTTTTT
CATSILTGGLTNEKLFF
>TRBV2|.|TRBD1|17|TRBJ1-5
TGTGCCAGCAGTGTAGGGACAGGGTATATGGGGAATCAGCCCCAGCATTTT
CASSVGTGYMGNQPQHF
>TRBV28|.|TRBD1|15|TRBJ1-3
TGTGCCAGCATTCTCTCGACAGGGGCTGGAAACACCATATATTTT
CASILSTGAGNTIYF
>TRBV2|few|TRBD1|15|TRBJ2-2
TGTGCCAGCAGGGGACAGGGGGCTGGCACCGGGGAGCTGTTTTTT
CASRGQGAGTGELFF
>TRBV5-1|.|TRBD2|15|TRBJ2-1
TGCGCCAGCAGCCCCGGACTAGCGGGATCGAATGAGCAGTTCTTC
CASSPGLAGSNEQFF
>TRBV7-2|.|TRBD1|15|TRBJ1-2
TGTGCCAGCAGCTTAGGGACAGGGATTAACTATGGCTACACCTTC
CASSLGTGINYGYTF
>TRBV2|.|.|13|TRBJ2-5
TGTGCCAGCAGTGCAGAGGGAAGGGAGACCCAGTACTTC
CASSAEGRETQYF